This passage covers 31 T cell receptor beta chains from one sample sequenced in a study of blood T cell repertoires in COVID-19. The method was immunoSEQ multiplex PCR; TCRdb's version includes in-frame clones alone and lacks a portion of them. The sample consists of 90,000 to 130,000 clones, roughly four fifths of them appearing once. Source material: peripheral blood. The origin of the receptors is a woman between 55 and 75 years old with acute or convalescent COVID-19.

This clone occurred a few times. The CDR3 is CASSLAGFNEQYF. The CDR3, as DNA: TGTGCCAGCAGCTTAGCGGGCTTCAACGAGCAGTACTTC. The chain has TRBV7-2 and TRBJ2-7; D is uncertain. Germline V CDR1 and CDR2: SGHTA, FQGNSA. The length of the CDR3 is 13 residues. Deletions cut 0 bases from V and 5 bases from J, with 8 bases between.

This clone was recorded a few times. CDR3 coding DNA: TGTGCCAGCAGCTTAGCGGTTAGTCAGCCCCAGCATTTT. Encoded protein: CASSLAVSQPQHF. The rearrangement links TRBV7-8 to TRBJ1-5; D call uncertain. Deletions cut 0 bases from V and 6 bases from J, with 6 bases between. Germline V gene sequence: CDR1 SGHVS, CDR2 FQNEAQ. The CDR3 covers 13 residues.

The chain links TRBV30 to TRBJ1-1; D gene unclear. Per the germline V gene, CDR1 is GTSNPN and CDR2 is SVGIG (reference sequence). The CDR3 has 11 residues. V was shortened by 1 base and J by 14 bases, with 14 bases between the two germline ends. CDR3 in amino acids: CAWSATESPFF. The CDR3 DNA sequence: TGTGCCTGGAGTGCCACCGAGTCCCCGTTCTTT.

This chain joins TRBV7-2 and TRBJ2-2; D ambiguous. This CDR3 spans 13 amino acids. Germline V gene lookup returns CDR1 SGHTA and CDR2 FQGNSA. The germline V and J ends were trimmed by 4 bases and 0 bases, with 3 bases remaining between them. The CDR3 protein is CASSSTNTGELFF. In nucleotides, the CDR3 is TGTGCCAGCAGCTCCACGAACACCGGGGAGCTGTTTTTT.

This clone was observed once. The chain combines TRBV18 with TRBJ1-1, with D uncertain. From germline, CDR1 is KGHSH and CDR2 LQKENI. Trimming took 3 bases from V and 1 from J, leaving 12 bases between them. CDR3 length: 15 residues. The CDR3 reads CASSPYNAANTEAFF. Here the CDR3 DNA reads TGTGCCAGCTCACCCTATAACGCGGCGAACACTGAAGCTTTCTTT.

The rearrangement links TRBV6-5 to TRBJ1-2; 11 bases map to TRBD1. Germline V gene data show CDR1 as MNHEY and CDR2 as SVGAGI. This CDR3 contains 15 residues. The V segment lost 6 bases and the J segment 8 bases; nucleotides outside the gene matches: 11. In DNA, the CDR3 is TGTGCCAGCAGAGGGGGCGGACAGGGGGCCCAGGGCTACACCTTC. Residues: CASRGGGQGAQGYTF.

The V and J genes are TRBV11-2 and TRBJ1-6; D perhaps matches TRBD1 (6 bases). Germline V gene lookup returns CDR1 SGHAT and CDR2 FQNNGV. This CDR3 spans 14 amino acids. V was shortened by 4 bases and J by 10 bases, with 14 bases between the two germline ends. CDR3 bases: TGTGCCAGCAGCTCTACAGGGTTGTGGTCACCCCTCCACTTT. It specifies CASSSTGLWSPLHF. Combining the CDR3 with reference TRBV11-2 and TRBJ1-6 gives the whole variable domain EAGVAQSPRYKIIEKRQSVAFWCNPISGHATLYWYQQILGQGPKLLIQFQNNGVVDDSQLPKDRFSAERLKGVDSTLKIQPAKLEDSAVYLCASSSTGLWSPLHFGNGTRLTVT.

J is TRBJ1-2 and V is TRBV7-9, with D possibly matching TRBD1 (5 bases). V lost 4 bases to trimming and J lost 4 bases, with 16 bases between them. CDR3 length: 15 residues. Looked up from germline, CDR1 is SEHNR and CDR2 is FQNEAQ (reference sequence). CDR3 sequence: CASSSSPTGGYGYTF. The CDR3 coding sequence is TGTGCCAGCAGCTCCAGCCCCACGGGGGGCTATGGCTACACCTTC.

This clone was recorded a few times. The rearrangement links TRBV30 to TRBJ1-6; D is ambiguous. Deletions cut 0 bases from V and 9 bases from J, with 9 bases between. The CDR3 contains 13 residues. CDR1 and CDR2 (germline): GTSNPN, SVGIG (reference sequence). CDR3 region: CAWSVETGSPLHF. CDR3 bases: TGTGCCTGGAGTGTGGAGACCGGTTCACCCCTCCACTTT. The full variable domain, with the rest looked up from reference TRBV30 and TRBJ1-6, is SQTIHQWPATLVQPVGSPLSLECTVEGTSNPNLYWYRQAAGRGLQLLFYSVGIGQISSEVPQNLSASRPQDRQFILSSKKLLLSDSGFYLCAWSVETGSPLHFGNGTRLTVT.

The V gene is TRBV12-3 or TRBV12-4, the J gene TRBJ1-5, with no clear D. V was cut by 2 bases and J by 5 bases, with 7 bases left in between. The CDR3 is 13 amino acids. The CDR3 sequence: CASSLLRDQPQHF. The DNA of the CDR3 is TGTGCCAGCAGTTTACTTCGGGATCAGCCCCAGCATTTT.

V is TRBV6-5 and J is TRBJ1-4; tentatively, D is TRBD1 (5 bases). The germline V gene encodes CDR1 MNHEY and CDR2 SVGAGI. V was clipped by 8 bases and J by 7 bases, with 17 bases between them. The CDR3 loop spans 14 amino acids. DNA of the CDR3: TGTGCCAGCGTAGGGACTTTCGGAGGTGAAAAACTGTTTTTT. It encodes CASVGTFGGEKLFF.

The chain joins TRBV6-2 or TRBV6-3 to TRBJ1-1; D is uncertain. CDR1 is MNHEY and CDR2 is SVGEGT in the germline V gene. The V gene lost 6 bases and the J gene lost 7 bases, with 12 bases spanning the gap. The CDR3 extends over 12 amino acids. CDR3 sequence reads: CASSPTGIEAFF. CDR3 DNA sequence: TGTGCCAGCAGCCCAACCGGGATTGAAGCTTTCTTT.

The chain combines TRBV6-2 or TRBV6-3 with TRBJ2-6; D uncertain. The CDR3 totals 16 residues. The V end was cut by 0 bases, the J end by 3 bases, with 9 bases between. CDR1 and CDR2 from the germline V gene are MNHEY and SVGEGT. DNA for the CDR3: TGTGCCAGCAGTTACTCGAGAACTGGTGGGGCCAACGTCCTGACTTTC. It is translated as CASSYSRTGGANVLTF.

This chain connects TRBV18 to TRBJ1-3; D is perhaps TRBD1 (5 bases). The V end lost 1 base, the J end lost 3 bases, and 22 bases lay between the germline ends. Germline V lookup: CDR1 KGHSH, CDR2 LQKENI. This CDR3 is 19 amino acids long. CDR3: CASSPRGPAAKFFGNTIYF. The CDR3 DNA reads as TGTGCCAGCTCACCACGGGGCCCGGCAGCCAAGTTCTTTGGAAACACCATATATTTT.

CDR3 in amino acids: CATSDSSDTEAFF. DNA of the CDR3: TGTGCCACCAGTGATTCCTCGGACACTGAAGCTTTCTTT. This chain connects TRBV24-1 to TRBJ1-1; D unresolved. The CDR3 loop spans 13 amino acids. Germline CDR1 is KGHDR and CDR2 is SFDVKD. With 2 bases removed from V and 3 bases from J, the gap between germline ends came to 6 bases.

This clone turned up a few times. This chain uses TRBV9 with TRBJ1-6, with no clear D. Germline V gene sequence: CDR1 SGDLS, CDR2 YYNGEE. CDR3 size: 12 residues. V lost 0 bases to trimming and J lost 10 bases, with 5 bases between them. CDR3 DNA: TGTGCCAGCAGCGTAGGAGGGTCACCCCTCCACTTT. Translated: CASSVGGSPLHF.

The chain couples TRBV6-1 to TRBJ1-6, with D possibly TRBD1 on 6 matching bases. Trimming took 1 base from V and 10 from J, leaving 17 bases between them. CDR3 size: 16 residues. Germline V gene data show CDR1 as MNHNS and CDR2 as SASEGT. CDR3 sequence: CASSEGSGTSGSPLHF. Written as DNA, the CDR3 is TGTGCCAGCAGTGAAGGTAGTGGGACAAGTGGCTCACCCCTCCACTTT.

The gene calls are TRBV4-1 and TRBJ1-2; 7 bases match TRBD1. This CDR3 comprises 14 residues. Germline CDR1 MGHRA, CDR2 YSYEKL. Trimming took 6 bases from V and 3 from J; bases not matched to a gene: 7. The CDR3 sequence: CASSPPQGDYGYTF. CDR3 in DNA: TGCGCCAGCAGTCCTCCCCAGGGGGACTATGGCTACACCTTC.

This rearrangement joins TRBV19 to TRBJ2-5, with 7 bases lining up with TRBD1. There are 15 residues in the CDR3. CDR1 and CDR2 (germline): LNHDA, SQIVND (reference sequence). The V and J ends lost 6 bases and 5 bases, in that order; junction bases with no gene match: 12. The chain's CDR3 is CASRDLRGRGETQYF. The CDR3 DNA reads TGTGCCAGTAGGGACTTAAGGGGGCGAGGGGAGACCCAGTACTTC.

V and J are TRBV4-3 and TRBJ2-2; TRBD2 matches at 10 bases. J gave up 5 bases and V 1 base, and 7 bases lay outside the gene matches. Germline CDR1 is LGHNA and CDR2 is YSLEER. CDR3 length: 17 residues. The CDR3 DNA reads TGCGCCAGCAGCCAAGCAGCGGGGGGGCCGGCAACCGGGGAGCTGTTTTTT. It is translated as CASSQAAGGPATGELFF.

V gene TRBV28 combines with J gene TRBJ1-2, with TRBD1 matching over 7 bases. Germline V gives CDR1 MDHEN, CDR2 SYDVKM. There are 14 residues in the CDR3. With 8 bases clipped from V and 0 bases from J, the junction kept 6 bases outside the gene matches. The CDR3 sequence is CASGGQPPNYGYTF. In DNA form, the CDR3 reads TGTGCCAGCGGGGGACAGCCACCTAACTATGGCTACACCTTC.

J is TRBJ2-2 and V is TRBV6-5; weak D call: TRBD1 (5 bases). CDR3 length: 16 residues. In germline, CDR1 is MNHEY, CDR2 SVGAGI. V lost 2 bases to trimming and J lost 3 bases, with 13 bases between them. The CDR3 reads CASSYKGVLYTGELFF. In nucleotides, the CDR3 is TGTGCCAGCAGTTACAAAGGGGTCCTCTACACCGGGGAGCTGTTTTTT.

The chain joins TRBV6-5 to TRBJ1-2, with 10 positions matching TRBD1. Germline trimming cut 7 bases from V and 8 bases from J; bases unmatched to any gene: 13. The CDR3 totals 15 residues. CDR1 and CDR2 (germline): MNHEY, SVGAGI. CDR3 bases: TGTGCCAGCAAACTCTCCGGGACAGGGGATGTAGGCTACACCTTC. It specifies CASKLSGTGDVGYTF.

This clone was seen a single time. The CDR3 loop reads CASSRTARLAGEQFF. The CDR3 region has the DNA TGTGCCAGCAGCCGCACCGCCAGACTAGCGGGTGAGCAGTTCTTC. This rearrangement joins TRBV3-1 (or the pseudogene TRBV3-2) to TRBJ2-1; TRBD2 agrees at 10 bases. This CDR3 contains 15 residues. Germline CDR1 and CDR2: LGHDT and YNNKEL (reference sequence). V lost 4 bases and J lost 9; bases outside the gene matches: 9.

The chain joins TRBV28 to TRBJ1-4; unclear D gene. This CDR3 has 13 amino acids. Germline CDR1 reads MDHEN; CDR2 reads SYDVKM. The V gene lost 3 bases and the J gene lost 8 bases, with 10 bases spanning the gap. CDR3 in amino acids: CASSFLTVEKLFF. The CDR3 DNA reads TGTGCCAGCAGTTTTCTTACAGTCGAAAAACTGTTTTTT.

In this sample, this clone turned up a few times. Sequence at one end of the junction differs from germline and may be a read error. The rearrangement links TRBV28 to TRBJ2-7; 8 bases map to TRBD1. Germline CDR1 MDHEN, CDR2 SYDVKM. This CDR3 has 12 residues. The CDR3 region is CASSLGAGGGDF. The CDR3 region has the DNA TGTGCCAGCAGTTTGGGGGCAGGGGGCGGCGACTTC.

CDR3: CAWSVLGTGDEKLFF. CDR3 DNA sequence: TGTGCCTGGAGTGTACTAGGGACAGGGGATGAAAAACTGTTTTTT. The rearrangement joins TRBV30 to TRBJ1-4; TRBD1 matches 10 bases. CDR1 is GTSNPN, CDR2 SVGIG, per germline (reference sequence). The CDR3 contains 15 residues. V shed 0 bases and J 6 bases; nucleotides not matched to a gene: 4.

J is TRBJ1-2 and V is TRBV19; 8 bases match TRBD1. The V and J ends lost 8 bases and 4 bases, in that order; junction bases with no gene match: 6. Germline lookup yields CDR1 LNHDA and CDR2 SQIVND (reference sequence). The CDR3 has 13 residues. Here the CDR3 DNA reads TGTGCCAGTTCGGGGACAGGCCTCTATGGCTACACCTTC. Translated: CASSGTGLYGYTF.

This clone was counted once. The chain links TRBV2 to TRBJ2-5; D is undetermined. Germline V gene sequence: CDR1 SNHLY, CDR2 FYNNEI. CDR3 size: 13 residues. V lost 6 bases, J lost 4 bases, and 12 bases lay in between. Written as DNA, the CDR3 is TGTGCCAGCAGGTCGGGTAGCCCAGAGACCCAGTACTTC. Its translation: CASRSGSPETQYF.

The CDR3 reads CAISPTNYEQYF. CDR3 coding DNA: TGTGCCATCTCCCCTACCAACTACGAGCAGTACTTC. The rearrangement uses TRBV10-3 and TRBJ2-7; D unclear. The V end was cut by 8 bases, the J end by 3 bases, with 11 bases between. This CDR3 is built from 12 residues. The germline V gene has CDR1 ENHRY and CDR2 SYGVKD.

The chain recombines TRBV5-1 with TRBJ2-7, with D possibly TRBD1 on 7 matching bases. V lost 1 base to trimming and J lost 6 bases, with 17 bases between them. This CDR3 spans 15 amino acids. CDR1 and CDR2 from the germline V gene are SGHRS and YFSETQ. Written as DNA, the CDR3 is TGCGCCAGCAGCTTGAGAACAGGGGAGGCTGGCGAGCAGTACTTC. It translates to CASSLRTGEAGEQYF.